The clone carrying this T cell receptor beta chain was observed a few times. MiXCR, applied by TCRdb to the 5' RACE reads, yields one record per CDR3 protein. The table lists a few hundred thousand distinct CDR3 sequences, under 25% of them singletons. Looked up from germline, CDR1 is SGDLS and CDR2 is YYNGEE. Trimming at V came to 3 bases and at J to 2 bases, leaving 7 bases not matched to a gene. This CDR3 is built from 15 residues. This entry is derived from a study of T cells after yellow fever vaccination. Sequences were derived from PBMCs, sampled 15 days after the yellow fever booster vaccination. The V call is TRBV9, the J call TRBJ2-7; 8 nucleotides agree with TRBD2. This TCR was recovered from a man aged 25-45 years who received the YFV17D yellow fever vaccine. CDR3 coding DNA: TGTGCCAGCAGCGCCCAACCGGGACTAGCCTACGAGCAGTACTTC. It encodes CASSAQPGLAYEQYF.